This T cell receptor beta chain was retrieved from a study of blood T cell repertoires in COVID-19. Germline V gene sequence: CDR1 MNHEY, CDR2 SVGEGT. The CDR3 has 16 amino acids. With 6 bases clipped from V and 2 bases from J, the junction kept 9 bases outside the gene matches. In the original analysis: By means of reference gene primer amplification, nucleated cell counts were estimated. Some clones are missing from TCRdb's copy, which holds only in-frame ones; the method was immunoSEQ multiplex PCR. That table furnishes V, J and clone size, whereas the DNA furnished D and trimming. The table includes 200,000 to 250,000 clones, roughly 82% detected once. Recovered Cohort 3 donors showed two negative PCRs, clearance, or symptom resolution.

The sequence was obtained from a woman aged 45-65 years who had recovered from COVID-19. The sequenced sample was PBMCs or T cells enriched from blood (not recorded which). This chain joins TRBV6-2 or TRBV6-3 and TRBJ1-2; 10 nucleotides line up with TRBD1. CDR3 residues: CASSSRPGQGNYGYTF. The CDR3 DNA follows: TGTGCCAGCAGCTCTAGACCGGGACAGGGGAACTATGGCTACACCTTC.